This T cell receptor (beta chain) came from a study of CD8 T cells in ankylosing spondylitis. The study, taken as a whole, reports: The disease-linked clones had a CD8+ phenotype and low blood frequencies. Typical of ankylosing spondylitis blood, it appeared, was a TCR beta motif of under 10 highly homologous variants. Earlier authors reported some of these motif variants in reactive arthritis synovial fluid and blood. The clones that were linked to disease were reported to be significantly enriched in matched synovial fluid samples from ankylosing spondylitis patients.

This CDR3 is built from 15 residues. Germline CDR1 SGHRS, CDR2 YFSETQ. V lost 3 bases, J lost 1 base, and 11 bases lay in between. One entry per CDR3 protein results from TCRdb running MiXCR on the 5' RACE reads. The sample includes around 130,000 distinct CDR3 sequences, roughly 13% of them seen just once. This clonotype was seen ten or more times. Its antigen is undetermined. Sequencing was performed on blood, either unsorted or a sorted T cell fraction (not recorded which). This receptor was identified in a female donor with ankylosing spondylitis or in good health (not recorded which). The chain has TRBV5-1 and TRBJ2-1, with D tentatively TRBD1 (5 bases). The CDR3 region has the DNA TGCGCCAGCAGCTCCATGGGGCTATCCTACAATGAGCAGTTCTTC. Translation: CASSSMGLSYNEQFF.